The rows below give T cell receptor beta chains drawn from one sample of a study of vaccination and CD4 T cells after COVID-19. These TCRs' antigens remain unknown. TCRdb re-called the PCR reads with MiXCR, one entry per CDR3 protein. The sample has around 11,000 distinct CDR3 sequences, 45% to 70% seen once. Material: CD4+ T cells from blood, cultured in vitro. The receptors come from a human donor who had recovered from COVID-19. Both conserved end residues are part of each CDR3. A D gene is named only where the DNA matches it firmly. Clone size is given for some rows only: seen once, a few or many times, or a class if the clone is expanded.

D: -
J: TRBJ1-2
size: -
V: TRBV30
CDR3: CASTVVNYGYTF
DNA: TGTGCCTCAACAGTAGTAAACTATGGCTACACCTTC

D: TRBD1
J: TRBJ1-1
size: -
V: TRBV10-1
CDR3: CASSGDRDKGTEAFF
DNA: TGCGCCAGCAGTGGGGACAGGGACAAAGGCACTGAAGCTTTCTTT

D: -
J: TRBJ1-5
size: -
V: TRBV20-1
CDR3: CSASPRLGNSNQPQHF
DNA: TGCAGTGCTAGTCCTAGACTGGGGAATAGCAATCAGCCCCAGCATTTT

D: -
J: TRBJ1-1
size: -
V: TRBV30
CDR3: CAWSVPGEGTEAFF
DNA: TGTGCCTGGAGTGTTCCAGGGGAAGGGACTGAAGCTTTCTTT

D: -
J: TRBJ2-3
size: -
V: TRBV12-3/TRBV12-4
CDR3: CASNPGPGPGTDTQYF
DNA: TGTGCCAGCAATCCCGGTCCGGGACCAGGCACAGATACGCAGTATTTT

D: TRBD2
J: TRBJ2-2
size: -
V: TRBV14
CDR3: CASSQRRGVTTGELFF
DNA: TGTGCCAGCAGCCAAAGGCGGGGGGTGACCACCGGGGAGCTGTTTTTT

D: TRBD1
J: TRBJ1-2
size: once
V: TRBV12-3/TRBV12-4
CDR3: CASRTGDNYGYTF
DNA: TGTGCCAGCCGGACAGGGGATAACTATGGCTACACCTTC

D: TRBD2
J: TRBJ2-7
size: -
V: TRBV6-1
CDR3: CASSEGPSGWNYEQYF
DNA: TGTGCCAGCAGCGAGGGCCCTAGCGGGTGGAACTACGAGCAGTACTTC

D: -
J: TRBJ2-1
size: -
V: TRBV7-3
CDR3: CASSFRRGAYNEQFF
DNA: TGTGCCAGCAGCTTTAGGAGAGGGGCATACAATGAGCAGTTCTTC

D: -
J: TRBJ2-7
size: -
V: TRBV5-1
CDR3: CASSLGGSSSSYEQYF
DNA: TGCGCCAGCAGCTTGGGTGGCTCTTCAAGCTCCTACGAGCAGTACTTC

D: TRBD2
J: TRBJ2-5
size: medium-sized
V: TRBV30
CDR3: CAWSAGTTRQETQYF
DNA: TGTGCCTGGAGCGCCGGGACTACGCGGCAAGAGACCCAGTACTTC

D: TRBD1
J: TRBJ1-1
size: few
V: TRBV7-2
CDR3: CASSASSGTANTEAFF
DNA: TGTGCCAGCAGCGCTAGTTCCGGGACAGCAAACACTGAAGCTTTCTTT

D: TRBD1
J: TRBJ1-2
size: -
V: TRBV5-4
CDR3: CASSSPGTGGWGYTF
DNA: TGTGCCAGCAGCTCGCCCGGGACAGGGGGCTGGGGCTACACCTTC

D: -
J: TRBJ1-2
size: -
V: TRBV6-1
CDR3: CASSPPGENRGYTF
DNA: TGTGCCAGCAGTCCCCCAGGGGAGAATCGGGGCTACACCTTC

D: TRBD1
J: TRBJ1-5
size: -
V: TRBV7-4
CDR3: CASSLGQDSNQPQHF
DNA: TGTGCCAGCAGCTTGGGACAGGATAGCAATCAGCCCCAGCATTTT

D: -
J: TRBJ1-1
size: -
V: TRBV11-3
CDR3: CASSSHLLGPTMNTEAFF
DNA: TGTGCCAGCAGCTCACACCTATTGGGGCCGACGATGAACACTGAAGCTTTCTTT

D: -
J: TRBJ1-5
size: -
V: TRBV12-3/TRBV12-4
CDR3: CASSLQDYNQPQHF
DNA: TGTGCCAGCAGTTTACAGGATTACAATCAGCCCCAGCATTTT

D: -
J: TRBJ1-5
size: -
V: TRBV2
CDR3: CASRKGRGEPQHF
DNA: TGTGCCAGCAGAAAGGGAAGGGGGGAGCCCCAGCATTTT

D: -
J: TRBJ1-4
size: -
V: TRBV7-9
CDR3: CASSLDGWFNVKLFF
DNA: TGTGCCAGCAGCTTAGATGGGTGGTTTAACGTAAAACTGTTTTTT

D: -
J: TRBJ1-1
size: -
V: TRBV7-2
CDR3: CASRSGTPNTEAFF
DNA: TGTGCCAGCAGGTCCGGGACACCGAACACTGAAGCTTTCTTT

D: -
J: TRBJ1-6
size: -
V: TRBV7-2
CDR3: CASSLAPVVPGVSPLHF
DNA: TGTGCCAGCAGCTTAGCCCCCGTTGTCCCAGGGGTTTCACCCCTCCACTTT

D: -
J: TRBJ2-1
size: -
V: TRBV6-1
CDR3: CASSGGESNEQFF
DNA: TGTGCCAGCAGTGGAGGGGAGTCCAATGAGCAGTTCTTC

D: TRBD1
J: TRBJ1-1
size: few
V: TRBV10-3
CDR3: CAISVNPGQLNTEAFF
DNA: TGTGCCATCTCCGTTAATCCGGGACAGTTGAACACTGAAGCTTTCTTT